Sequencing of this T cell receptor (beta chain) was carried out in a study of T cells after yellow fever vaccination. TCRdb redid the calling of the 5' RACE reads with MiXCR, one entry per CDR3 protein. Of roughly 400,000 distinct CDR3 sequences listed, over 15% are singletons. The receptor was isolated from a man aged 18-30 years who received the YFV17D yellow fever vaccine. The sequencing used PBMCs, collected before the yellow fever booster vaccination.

The CDR3 DNA follows: TGTGCCAGCAGTTACTTATCCGACGGGGCTGAAGCTTTCTTT. Translated: CASSYLSDGAEAFF. The genes are TRBV6-5 and TRBJ1-1; unclear D gene. The germline CDR1 and CDR2 sequences are MNHEY and SVGAGI. The length of the CDR3 is 14 residues. Trimming removed 1 base from V and 6 bases from J, with 12 bases in between.